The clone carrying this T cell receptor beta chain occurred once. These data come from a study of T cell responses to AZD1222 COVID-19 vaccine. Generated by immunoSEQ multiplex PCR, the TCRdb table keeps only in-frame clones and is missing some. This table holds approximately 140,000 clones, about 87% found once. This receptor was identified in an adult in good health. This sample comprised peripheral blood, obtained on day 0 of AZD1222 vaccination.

The DNA for the CDR3 is TGTGCCAGCAGTGAAAGGCAGGACAGAGATAACACTGAAGCTTTCTTT. Amino acids: CASSERQDRDNTEAFF. The rearrangement links TRBV6-4 to TRBJ1-1; a possible D gene is TRBD1 (6 bases). Trimming left V 3 bases short and J 2 bases short, with 16 bases between. This CDR3 is 16 amino acids long. Per the germline V gene, CDR1 is MRHNA and CDR2 is SNTAGT.